The present T cell receptor beta chain was sequenced within a study of shared clonotypes between healthy human individuals. The V end was cut by 0 bases, the J end by 2 bases, with 11 bases between. The CDR3 is 15 residues long. From germline, CDR1 is SGHNT and CDR2 YYREEE (reference sequence). Method: immunoSEQ multiplex PCR; TCRdb's copy keeps in-frame clones and lacks some. The sample shows hundreds of thousands of clones, around 67% of them seen only once. The sequenced sample consisted of memory CD4+ T cells sorted from blood. Subset indicated: CD45RA-negative fraction. The chain joins TRBV5-4 to TRBJ1-1, with a possible D match to TRBD1 (5 bases). The receptor's source is a woman in her twenties or thirties in good health. The CDR3 reads CASSLAQGGNTEAFF. For the CDR3, the DNA is TGTGCCAGCAGCTTGGCCCAGGGTGGTAACACTGAAGCTTTCTTT.